There are a few counts of the clone carrying this T cell receptor (beta chain). The V end lost 8 bases, the J end lost 3 bases, and 10 bases lay between the germline ends. The CDR3 has 12 amino acids. Everyone who donated was a healthy Caucasian. This specimen comes from a study of identical twins. TCRdb used MiXCR to reprocess the 5' RACE reads, holding one entry per CDR3 protein. The sample carries 500,000 to 700,000 distinct CDR3 sequences, roughly 7.1% recorded once. This sample also appeared in a second study, on yellow fever vaccine responses in identical twins.

This sequence joins TRBV12-3 or TRBV12-4 and TRBJ2-5; D is ambiguous. This clonotype originated in a woman younger than 35 in good health. The sequencing sample was made of PBMCs. The CDR3 DNA sequence: TGTGCCAGCTCTGGCAGCGAAGAGACCCAGTACTTC. Protein sequence: CASSGSEETQYF.